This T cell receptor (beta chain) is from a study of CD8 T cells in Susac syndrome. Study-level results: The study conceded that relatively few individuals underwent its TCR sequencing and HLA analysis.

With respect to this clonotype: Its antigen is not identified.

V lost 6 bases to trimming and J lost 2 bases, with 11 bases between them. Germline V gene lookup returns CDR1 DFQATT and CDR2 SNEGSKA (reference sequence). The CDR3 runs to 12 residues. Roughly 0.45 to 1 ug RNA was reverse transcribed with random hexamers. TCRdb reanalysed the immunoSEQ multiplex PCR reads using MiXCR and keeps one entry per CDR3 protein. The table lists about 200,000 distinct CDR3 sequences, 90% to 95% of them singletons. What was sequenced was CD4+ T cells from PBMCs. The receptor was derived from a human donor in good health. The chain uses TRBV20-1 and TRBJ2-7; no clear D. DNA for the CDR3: TGCAGTGCCCTTGGACGGCCCTACGAGCAGTACGTC. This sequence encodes CSALGRPYEQYV.